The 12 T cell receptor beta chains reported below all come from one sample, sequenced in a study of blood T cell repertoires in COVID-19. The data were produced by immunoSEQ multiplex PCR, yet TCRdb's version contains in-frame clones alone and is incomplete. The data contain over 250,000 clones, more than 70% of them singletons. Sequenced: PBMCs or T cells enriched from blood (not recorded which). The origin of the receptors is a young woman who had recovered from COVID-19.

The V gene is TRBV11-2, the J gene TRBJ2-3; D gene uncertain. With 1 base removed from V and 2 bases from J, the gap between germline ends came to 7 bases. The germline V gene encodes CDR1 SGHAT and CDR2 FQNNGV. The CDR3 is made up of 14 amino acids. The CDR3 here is CASSLGAPTDTQYF. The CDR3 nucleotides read TGTGCCAGCAGCTTAGGGGCCCCCACAGATACGCAGTATTTT.

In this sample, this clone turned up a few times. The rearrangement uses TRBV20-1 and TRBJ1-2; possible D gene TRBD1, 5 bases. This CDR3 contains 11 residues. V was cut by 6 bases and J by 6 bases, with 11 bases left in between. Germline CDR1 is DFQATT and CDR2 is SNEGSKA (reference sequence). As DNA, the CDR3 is TGCAGTGCCTTCGGCAGGGATGGCTACACCTTC. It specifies CSAFGRDGYTF.

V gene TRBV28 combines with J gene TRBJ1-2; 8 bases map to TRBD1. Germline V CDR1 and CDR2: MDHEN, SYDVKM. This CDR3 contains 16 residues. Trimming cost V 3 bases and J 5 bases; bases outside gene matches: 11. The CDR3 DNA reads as TGTGCCAGCAGTTTGGGTATTGCAGGGGGCGGTTATGGCTACACCTTC. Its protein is CASSLGIAGGGYGYTF.

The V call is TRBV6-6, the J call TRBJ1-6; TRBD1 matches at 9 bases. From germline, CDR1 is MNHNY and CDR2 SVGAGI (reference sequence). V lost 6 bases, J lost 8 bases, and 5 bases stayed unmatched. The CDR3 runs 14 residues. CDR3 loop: CASSVTGGDSPLHF. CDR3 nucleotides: TGTGCCAGCAGCGTGACAGGGGGGGATTCACCCCTCCACTTT.

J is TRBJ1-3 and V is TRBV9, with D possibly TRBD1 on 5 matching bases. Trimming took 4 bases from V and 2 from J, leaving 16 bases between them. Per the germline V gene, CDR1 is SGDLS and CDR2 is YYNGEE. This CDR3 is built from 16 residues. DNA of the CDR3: TGTGCCAGCAGCATGGGAGGGGTAGGGGCTGGAAACACCATATATTTT. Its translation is CASSMGGVGAGNTIYF.

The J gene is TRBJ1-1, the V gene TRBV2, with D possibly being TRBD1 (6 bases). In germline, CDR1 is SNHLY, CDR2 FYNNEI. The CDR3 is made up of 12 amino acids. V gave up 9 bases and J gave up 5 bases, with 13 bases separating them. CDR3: CASEGGGTEAFF. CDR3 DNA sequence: TGTGCCAGTGAAGGGGGGGGAACTGAAGCTTTCTTT. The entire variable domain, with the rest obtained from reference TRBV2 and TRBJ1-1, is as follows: EPEVTQTPSHQVTQMGQEVILRCVPISNHLYFYWYRQILGQKVEFLVSFYNNEISEKSEIFDDQFSVERPDGSNFTLKIRSTKLEDSAMYFCASEGGGTEAFFGQGTRLTVV.

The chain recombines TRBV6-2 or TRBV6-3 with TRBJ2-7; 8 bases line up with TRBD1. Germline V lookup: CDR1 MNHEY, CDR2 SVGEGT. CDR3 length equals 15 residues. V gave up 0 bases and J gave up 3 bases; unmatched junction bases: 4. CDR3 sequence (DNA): TGTGCCAGCAGTTACTCAGGGACAGGTAACTACGAGCAGTACTTC. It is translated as CASSYSGTGNYEQYF.

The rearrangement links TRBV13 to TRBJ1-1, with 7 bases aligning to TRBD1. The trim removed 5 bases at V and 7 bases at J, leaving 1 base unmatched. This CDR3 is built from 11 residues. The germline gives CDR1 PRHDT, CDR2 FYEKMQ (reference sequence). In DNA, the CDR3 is TGTGCCAGCAGCCGGGACAGTGAAGCTTTCTTT. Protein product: CASSRDSEAFF. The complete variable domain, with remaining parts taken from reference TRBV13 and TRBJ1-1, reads AAGVIQSPRHLIKEKRETATLKCYPIPRHDTVYWYQQGPGQDPQFLISFYEKMQSDKGSIPDRFSAQQFSDYHSELNMSSLELGDSALYFCASSRDSEAFFGQGTRLTVV.

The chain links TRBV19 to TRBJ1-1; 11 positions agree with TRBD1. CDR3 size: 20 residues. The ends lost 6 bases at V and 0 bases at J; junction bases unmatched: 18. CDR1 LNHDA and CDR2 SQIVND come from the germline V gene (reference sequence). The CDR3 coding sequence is TGTGCCAGTAGGAAAACGGTCCCCGGGACAGGGGGGGGGATGAACACTGAAGCTTTCTTT. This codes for CASRKTVPGTGGGMNTEAFF.

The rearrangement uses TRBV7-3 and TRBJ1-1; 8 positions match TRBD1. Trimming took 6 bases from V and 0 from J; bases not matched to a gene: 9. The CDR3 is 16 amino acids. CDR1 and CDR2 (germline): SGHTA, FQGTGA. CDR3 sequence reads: CASRPGQGSMNTEAFF. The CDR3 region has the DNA TGTGCCAGCAGGCCTGGACAGGGAAGTATGAACACTGAAGCTTTCTTT.

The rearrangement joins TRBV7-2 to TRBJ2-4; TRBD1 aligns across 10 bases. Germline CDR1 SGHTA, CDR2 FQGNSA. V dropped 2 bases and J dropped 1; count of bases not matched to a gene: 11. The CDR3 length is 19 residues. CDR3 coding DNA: TGTGCCAGCAGCTTATATGGGACAGGGGCAACCGGCGCCAAAAACATTCAGTACTTC. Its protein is CASSLYGTGATGAKNIQYF.

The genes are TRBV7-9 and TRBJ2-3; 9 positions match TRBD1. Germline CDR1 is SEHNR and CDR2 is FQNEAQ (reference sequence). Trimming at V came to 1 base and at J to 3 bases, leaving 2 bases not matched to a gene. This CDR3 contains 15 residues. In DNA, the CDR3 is TGTGCCAGCAGCTTAGTGGGACAGGGAACAGATACGCAGTATTTT. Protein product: CASSLVGQGTDTQYF.